Listed below are T cell receptor beta chains from one sample, sequenced in a study of regulatory T cells in long-lasting Graves disease. TCRdb re-called the multiplex PCR reads through MiXCR, storing one row per CDR3 protein. This table has 390,000 or so distinct CDR3 sequences, roughly 25% appearing once. The input for sequencing was peripheral blood mononuclear cells (PBMCs), taken when the disease was refractory, from a patient treated with antithyroid drugs. All receptors come from a woman between 35 and 50 years old with Graves disease. Both conserved end residues are part of each CDR3. A D gene is named only where the DNA matches it firmly. Part of the rows lack a size; the others show once, few, many or a class for expanded clones.

clone_size: NA; j_call: TRBJ2-7; v_call: TRBV3-1; d_call: TRBD1; cdr3_nt: TGTGCCAGCAGTCCACATCGACAGGGGGCTTACGAGCAGTACTTC; cdr3_aa: CASSPHRQGAYEQYF
clone_size: NA; j_call: TRBJ2-7; v_call: TRBV4-1; d_call: NA; cdr3_nt: TGCGCCAGCAGCCCCGGCCAGGGGACCTCCTACGAGCAGTACTTC; cdr3_aa: CASSPGQGTSYEQYF
clone_size: many; j_call: TRBJ1-2; v_call: TRBV7-9; d_call: NA; cdr3_nt: TGTGCCAGCAGCTCCCTTGGGGCGCACGGCTATGGCTACACCTTC; cdr3_aa: CASSSLGAHGYGYTF
clone_size: few; j_call: TRBJ1-4; v_call: TRBV10-2; d_call: NA; cdr3_nt: TGCGCCAGCAGTGAAGTTGGCTCCCCGAATGAAAAACTGTTTTTT; cdr3_aa: CASSEVGSPNEKLFF
clone_size: many; j_call: TRBJ2-2; v_call: TRBV28; d_call: TRBD2; cdr3_nt: TGTGCCAGCAGTTTATTGCGGACTAGCGGGAGTCATACCGGGGAGCTGTTTTTT; cdr3_aa: CASSLLRTSGSHTGELFF
clone_size: few; j_call: TRBJ2-5; v_call: TRBV5-6; d_call: TRBD2; cdr3_nt: TGTGCCAGCAGCGCTACTAGCGGGAGGCGTCGAGAGACCCAGTACTTC; cdr3_aa: CASSATSGRRRETQYF
clone_size: many; j_call: TRBJ1-5; v_call: TRBV28; d_call: NA; cdr3_nt: TGTGCCAGCAGTTTCGCCTCGGGGGATCAGCCCCAGCATTTT; cdr3_aa: CASSFASGDQPQHF
clone_size: many; j_call: TRBJ2-2; v_call: TRBV28; d_call: NA; cdr3_nt: TGTGCCAGCAGCATCACCCGCCTTCGCCAGGGGTCCACCGGGGAGCTGTTTTTT; cdr3_aa: CASSITRLRQGSTGELFF
clone_size: NA; j_call: TRBJ1-2; v_call: TRBV9; d_call: TRBD1; cdr3_nt: TGTGCCAGCAGCCGTCTCGGGGACAGCCCTTACTATGGCTACACCTTC; cdr3_aa: CASSRLGDSPYYGYTF
clone_size: many; j_call: TRBJ2-2; v_call: TRBV7-8; d_call: NA; cdr3_nt: TGTGCCAGCAGCTCGAACACCGGGGAGCTGTTTTTT; cdr3_aa: CASSSNTGELFF
clone_size: many; j_call: TRBJ1-5; v_call: TRBV15; d_call: TRBD1; cdr3_nt: TGTGCCACCAGCGCACAAATGGGCAGGGGGCAGCCCCAGCATTTT; cdr3_aa: CATSAQMGRGQPQHF
clone_size: few; j_call: TRBJ2-7; v_call: TRBV11-1; d_call: TRBD2; cdr3_nt: TGTGCCAGCAGCTCTAGCGGGAACGAGCAGTACTTC; cdr3_aa: CASSSSGNEQYF
clone_size: many; j_call: TRBJ2-6; v_call: TRBV28; d_call: TRBD2; cdr3_nt: TGTGCCAGCAGTTCCTCCGAGACTAGCGGTCTCTCTGGGGCCAACGTCCTGACTTTC; cdr3_aa: CASSSSETSGLSGANVLTF
clone_size: many; j_call: TRBJ2-7; v_call: TRBV28; d_call: NA; cdr3_nt: TGTGCCAGCAGTTTACCAGGGGACCTCTCCTACGAGCAGTACTTC; cdr3_aa: CASSLPGDLSYEQYF
clone_size: many; j_call: TRBJ1-1; v_call: TRBV2; d_call: NA; cdr3_nt: TGTGCCAGCAGTGGAGGGAACGCAGGGAACACTGAAGCTTTCTTT; cdr3_aa: CASSGGNAGNTEAFF
clone_size: many; j_call: TRBJ2-7; v_call: TRBV9; d_call: TRBD2; cdr3_nt: TGTGCCAGCAGCGTAGCTCCTAGCGGCTACGAGCAGTACTTC; cdr3_aa: CASSVAPSGYEQYF
clone_size: many; j_call: TRBJ1-3; v_call: TRBV6-1; d_call: NA; cdr3_nt: TGTGCCAGCAGTCGGGTAGGCGGAAACACCATATATTTT; cdr3_aa: CASSRVGGNTIYF
clone_size: few; j_call: TRBJ2-5; v_call: TRBV11-2; d_call: TRBD2; cdr3_nt: TGTGCCAGCAGCTTAATTAGCGGGAGGCAAGAGACCCAGTACTTC; cdr3_aa: CASSLISGRQETQYF
clone_size: NA; j_call: TRBJ2-1; v_call: TRBV2; d_call: NA; cdr3_nt: TGTGCCAGCAGATTCCTACACCGGGACGCCAATGAGCAGTTCTTC; cdr3_aa: CASRFLHRDANEQFF
clone_size: few; j_call: TRBJ2-5; v_call: TRBV18; d_call: NA; cdr3_nt: TGTGCCAGCTCACGGAGGGACGCAGAGACCCAGTACTTC; cdr3_aa: CASSRRDAETQYF
clone_size: NA; j_call: TRBJ2-3; v_call: TRBV10-3; d_call: TRBD2; cdr3_nt: TGTGCCATCAGTGAGTCGAATAGCGGGAGGCCAGATACGCAGTATTTT; cdr3_aa: CAISESNSGRPDTQYF
clone_size: NA; j_call: TRBJ1-5; v_call: TRBV19; d_call: NA; cdr3_nt: TGTGCCAGTAGTATTGGGCAGGGACTCAATCAGCCCCAGCATTTT; cdr3_aa: CASSIGQGLNQPQHF
clone_size: NA; j_call: TRBJ2-2; v_call: TRBV7-9; d_call: NA; cdr3_nt: TGTGCCAGCACCTCGGGATTTCCCGGGGAGCTGTTTTTT; cdr3_aa: CASTSGFPGELFF
clone_size: few; j_call: TRBJ2-2; v_call: TRBV7-9; d_call: TRBD2; cdr3_nt: TGTGCCAGCAGCGCCGGACCGAAACTAGCGGGCAACACCGGGGAGCTGTTTTTT; cdr3_aa: CASSAGPKLAGNTGELFF
clone_size: NA; j_call: TRBJ2-4; v_call: TRBV6-1; d_call: TRBD2; cdr3_nt: TGTGCCAGCAGGACCCGACTAGCGGGAGGGCCCGAAGCCAAAAACATTCAGTACTTC; cdr3_aa: CASRTRLAGGPEAKNIQYF
clone_size: many; j_call: TRBJ2-7; v_call: TRBV20-1; d_call: TRBD2; cdr3_nt: TGCAGTGCCCTGGGCGGGAGGACCTACGAGCAGTACTTC; cdr3_aa: CSALGGRTYEQYF
clone_size: many; j_call: TRBJ1-5; v_call: TRBV12-3/TRBV12-4; d_call: NA; cdr3_nt: TGTGCCAGCAGTCCCAGGGGTCAGCCCCAGCATTTT; cdr3_aa: CASSPRGQPQHF